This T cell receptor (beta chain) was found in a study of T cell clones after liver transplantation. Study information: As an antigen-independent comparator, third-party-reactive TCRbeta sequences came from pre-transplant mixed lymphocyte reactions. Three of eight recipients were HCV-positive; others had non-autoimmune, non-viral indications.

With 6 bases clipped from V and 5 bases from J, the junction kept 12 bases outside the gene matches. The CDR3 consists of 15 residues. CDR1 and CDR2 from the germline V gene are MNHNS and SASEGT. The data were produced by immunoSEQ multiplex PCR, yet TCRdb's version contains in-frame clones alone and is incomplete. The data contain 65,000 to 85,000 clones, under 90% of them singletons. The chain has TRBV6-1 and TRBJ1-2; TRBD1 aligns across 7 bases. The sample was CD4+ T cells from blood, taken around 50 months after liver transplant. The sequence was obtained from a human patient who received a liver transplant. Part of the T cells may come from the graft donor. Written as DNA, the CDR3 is TGTGCCAGCAGGATCTCAGGGGGTAGGGGTTATGGCTACACCTTC. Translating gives CASRISGGRGYGYTF.